A selection of T cell receptor beta chains follows, all from one sample in a study of PD-1 blockade in classical Hodgkin lymphoma. The method was immunoSEQ multiplex PCR; TCRdb's version includes in-frame clones alone and lacks a portion of them. The sample holds around 26,000 clones; about 90% are singletons and the top ten take 0.5% to 0.6%. What was sequenced was CD4+ T cells from blood. The receptors were sampled from a human donor with classical Hodgkin lymphoma. Each CDR3 is given with its conserved first and last residue. The order of the fields is clone size, V gene, D gene, J gene, CDR3 protein, CDR3 DNA. The D gene is left open where the match is weak. Size values are once, few and many counts, or a class for expanded clones, and some rows have none.

size: -
V: TRBV7-2
D: TRBD2
J: TRBJ2-7
CDR3: CASSPTLAGYEQYF
DNA: TGTGCCAGCAGCCCTACACTAGCGGGCTACGAGCAGTACTTC

size: -
V: TRBV6-6
D: TRBD2
J: TRBJ2-2
CDR3: CASSRLAGHTGELFF
DNA: TGTGCCAGCAGTCGACTAGCGGGGCACACCGGGGAGCTGTTTTTT

size: -
V: TRBV5-6
D: TRBD2
J: TRBJ2-3
CDR3: CASSSQRGGKDTQYF
DNA: TGTGCCAGCAGCTCCCAGCGGGGGGGCAAAGATACGCAGTATTTT

size: once
V: TRBV9
D: -
J: TRBJ2-4
CDR3: CASSPLDGKNIQYF
DNA: TGTGCCAGCAGCCCCCTTGACGGCAAAAACATTCAGTACTTC

size: -
V: TRBV28
D: TRBD1
J: TRBJ1-2
CDR3: CASSIQGAPLMYGYTF
DNA: TGTGCCAGCAGTATACAGGGGGCGCCCCTGATGTATGGCTACACCTTC

size: -
V: TRBV5-1
D: -
J: TRBJ2-7
CDR3: CASRGPSYEQYF
DNA: TGCGCCAGCAGGGGGCCGTCCTACGAGCAGTACTTC

size: -
V: TRBV6-6
D: TRBD2
J: TRBJ2-5
CDR3: CASRSGGETQYF
DNA: TGTGCCAGCAGGTCCGGGGGGGAGACCCAGTACTTC

size: -
V: TRBV7-6
D: TRBD1
J: TRBJ2-7
CDR3: CASSSGDGGQGGEQYF
DNA: TGTGCCAGCAGCTCGGGAGATGGGGGACAGGGTGGCGAGCAGTACTTC

size: -
V: TRBV12-5
D: TRBD1
J: TRBJ1-1
CDR3: CASGLKTQGASGTEAFF
DNA: TGTGCTAGTGGTTTAAAAACTCAGGGGGCGTCGGGCACTGAAGCTTTCTTT

size: -
V: TRBV23-1
D: -
J: TRBJ2-1
CDR3: CASSQPGDNEQFF
DNA: TGCGCCAGCAGTCAACCGGGTGACAATGAGCAGTTCTTC

size: -
V: TRBV4-1
D: TRBD1
J: TRBJ2-7
CDR3: CASSQDRRTGVGVYEQYF
DNA: TGCGCCAGCAGCCAAGATCGCCGGACAGGGGTAGGAGTCTACGAGCAGTACTTC

size: -
V: TRBV10-2
D: -
J: TRBJ2-1
CDR3: CASSLHLSSYNEQFF
DNA: TGCGCCAGCAGTCTCCACTTGAGCTCCTACAATGAGCAGTTCTTC

size: -
V: TRBV7-2
D: -
J: TRBJ1-2
CDR3: CASSKRQGYGYTF
DNA: TGTGCCAGCAGCAAAAGGCAGGGGTATGGCTACACCTTC

size: -
V: TRBV7-7
D: -
J: TRBJ2-1
CDR3: CASSTDSYNEQFF
DNA: TGTGCCAGCAGCACCGACTCCTACAATGAGCAGTTCTTC

size: -
V: TRBV28
D: TRBD1
J: TRBJ1-3
CDR3: CASRPRTGSQPGHF
DNA: TGTGCCAGCAGGCCGCGGACAGGGTCCCAACCAGGGCATTTT

size: -
V: TRBV7-9
D: -
J: TRBJ1-2
CDR3: CASSFRGLDYGYTF
DNA: TGTGCCAGCAGCTTCAGAGGGCTGGACTATGGCTACACCTTC

size: -
V: TRBV5-1
D: -
J: TRBJ1-5
CDR3: CASSLAGREDQPQHF
DNA: TGCGCCAGCAGCTTGGCGGGCAGGGAAGATCAGCCCCAGCATTTT

size: -
V: TRBV6-5
D: -
J: TRBJ1-6
CDR3: CASRYPGLTNSPLHF
DNA: TGTGCCAGCAGATACCCGGGACTGACTAATTCACCCCTCCACTTT

size: -
V: TRBV19
D: -
J: TRBJ1-2
CDR3: CASSKTVYYGYTF
DNA: TGTGCCAGTAGTAAGACAGTATACTATGGCTACACCTTC

size: -
V: TRBV5-1
D: -
J: TRBJ1-2
CDR3: CASRMVQGYGYTF
DNA: TGCGCCAGCAGAATGGTACAGGGCTATGGCTACACCTTC

size: -
V: TRBV29-1
D: -
J: TRBJ2-5
CDR3: CSVRGGRGETQYF
DNA: TGCAGCGTTAGGGGGGGGCGGGGAGAGACCCAGTACTTC

size: -
V: TRBV5-6
D: -
J: TRBJ2-5
CDR3: CASSLTPGGQETQYF
DNA: TGTGCCAGCAGCCTGACCCCCGGGGGCCAAGAGACCCAGTACTTC

size: -
V: TRBV29-1
D: -
J: TRBJ1-2
CDR3: CSVENRAFLDGYTF
DNA: TGCAGCGTTGAAAACAGGGCATTCCTAGATGGCTACACCTTC

size: -
V: TRBV19
D: TRBD2
J: TRBJ2-3
CDR3: CASTKTSGGMDTQYF
DNA: TGTGCCAGTACCAAGACTAGCGGGGGGATGGATACGCAGTATTTT

size: few
V: TRBV12-5
D: TRBD1
J: TRBJ2-2
CDR3: CASSGTGYTGELFF
DNA: TGTGCTAGTTCCGGGACAGGTTACACCGGGGAGCTGTTTTTT

size: -
V: TRBV9
D: -
J: TRBJ2-5
CDR3: CASSVGAVQETQYF
DNA: TGTGCCAGCAGCGTAGGGGCGGTCCAAGAGACCCAGTACTTC

size: -
V: TRBV15
D: -
J: TRBJ2-3
CDR3: CATSREIPGRGRGNTQYF
DNA: TGTGCCACCAGCAGAGAAATACCGGGACGGGGAAGAGGAAATACGCAGTATTTT

size: -
V: TRBV10-3
D: -
J: TRBJ1-2
CDR3: CAISESAQGRGYTF
DNA: TGTGCCATCAGTGAGTCGGCCCAAGGGCGCGGCTACACCTTC

size: few
V: TRBV15
D: -
J: TRBJ2-1
CDR3: CATSRERGTYNEQFF
DNA: TGTGCCACCAGCAGAGAAAGGGGAACCTACAATGAGCAGTTCTTC

size: -
V: TRBV28
D: TRBD1
J: TRBJ1-5
CDR3: CASSFGGDRTEHF
DNA: TGTGCCAGCAGTTTTGGGGGGGACAGGACCGAGCATTTT

size: once
V: TRBV28
D: -
J: TRBJ1-5
CDR3: CASSSPPGSESWPQHF
DNA: TGTGCCAGCAGTTCTCCGCCGGGCTCAGAGTCATGGCCCCAGCATTTT

size: -
V: TRBV5-8
D: -
J: TRBJ2-7
CDR3: CASSFLWDTPTYEQYF
DNA: TGTGCCAGCAGCTTCTTGTGGGACACCCCAACCTACGAGCAGTACTTC

size: -
V: TRBV19
D: TRBD2
J: TRBJ2-6
CDR3: CATRGSGGYSGANVLTF
DNA: TGTGCCACCCGGGGAAGCGGGGGGTACTCTGGGGCCAACGTCCTGACTTTC

size: -
V: TRBV30
D: TRBD2
J: TRBJ2-3
CDR3: CAWRLGLGTDTQYF
DNA: TGTGCCTGGAGGCTGGGACTAGGAACAGATACGCAGTATTTT

size: -
V: TRBV5-1
D: TRBD1
J: TRBJ1-1
CDR3: CASSWTGGGTEAFF
DNA: TGCGCCAGCAGCTGGACAGGGGGCGGCACTGAAGCTTTCTTT

size: -
V: TRBV28
D: -
J: TRBJ2-2
CDR3: CASRYSGAVGSGELFF
DNA: TGTGCCAGCAGATACTCAGGAGCGGTAGGGTCCGGGGAGCTGTTTTTT

size: -
V: TRBV6-6
D: -
J: TRBJ2-4
CDR3: CASSSPGAADIQYF
DNA: TGTGCCAGCAGTTCCCCCGGGGCGGCCGACATTCAGTACTTC

size: -
V: TRBV19
D: TRBD1
J: TRBJ2-3
CDR3: CATEQGVNTDTQYF
DNA: TGTGCCACCGAGCAGGGGGTAAACACAGATACGCAGTATTTT

size: -
V: TRBV7-6
D: TRBD2
J: TRBJ2-7
CDR3: CASSPTSGGPYEQYF
DNA: TGTGCCAGCAGTCCGACTAGCGGGGGGCCCTACGAGCAGTACTTC

size: -
V: TRBV28
D: -
J: TRBJ1-6
CDR3: CASTLGSASSYNSPLHF
DNA: TGTGCCAGCACCCTAGGGTCAGCTAGCTCCTATAATTCACCCCTCCACTTT

size: -
V: TRBV6-1
D: -
J: TRBJ2-7
CDR3: CASSEIGEGLGYEQYF
DNA: TGTGCCAGCAGTGAAATAGGCGAGGGTCTGGGCTACGAGCAGTACTTC

size: -
V: TRBV7-6
D: TRBD1
J: TRBJ1-2
CDR3: CASSLALGGTGSGYTF
DNA: TGTGCCAGCAGCTTAGCGCTTGGCGGGACAGGGAGTGGCTACACCTTC

size: -
V: TRBV5-1
D: TRBD1
J: TRBJ1-6
CDR3: CASSLAQGAYSPLHF
DNA: TGCGCCAGCAGCTTGGCACAGGGGGCTTATTCACCCCTCCACTTT

size: -
V: TRBV7-9
D: TRBD2
J: TRBJ2-2
CDR3: CASTSSGGVSGELFF
DNA: TGTGCCAGCACGTCTAGCGGGGGGGTCTCCGGGGAGCTGTTTTTT

size: -
V: TRBV28
D: -
J: TRBJ2-2
CDR3: CASSQIGGVSAGELFF
DNA: TGTGCCAGCAGCCAAATAGGGGGGGTCTCGGCCGGGGAGCTGTTTTTT

size: -
V: TRBV7-6
D: -
J: TRBJ1-2
CDR3: CASSLFARDSGYTF
DNA: TGTGCCAGCAGCTTATTTGCCAGGGACTCTGGCTACACCTTC

size: -
V: TRBV5-1
D: -
J: TRBJ2-7
CDR3: CASSPTYGGGPGDEQYF
DNA: TGCGCCAGCAGCCCAACTTACGGGGGCGGTCCAGGGGACGAGCAGTACTTC

size: -
V: TRBV5-4
D: TRBD1
J: TRBJ1-3
CDR3: CASSPGQGWAGNTIYF
DNA: TGTGCCAGCAGCCCCGGACAGGGCTGGGCTGGAAACACCATATATTTT

size: -
V: TRBV9
D: TRBD2
J: TRBJ2-5
CDR3: CASSVGGGRETQYF
DNA: TGTGCCAGCAGCGTAGGCGGGGGGCGAGAGACCCAGTACTTC

size: once
V: TRBV7-9
D: -
J: TRBJ2-1
CDR3: CASSLVFGNEQFF
DNA: TGTGCCAGCAGCTTAGTATTCGGAAACGAGCAGTTCTTC

size: -
V: TRBV6-6
D: TRBD1
J: TRBJ2-5
CDR3: CASSYSRDRGETQYF
DNA: TGTGCCAGCAGTTACTCGAGGGACAGGGGTGAGACCCAGTACTTC